A single sample is the source of the 28 T cell receptor beta chains below, sequenced in a study of response to subunit inactivated influenza vaccine. MiXCR was run by TCRdb on the RT-PCR reads, yielding one entry per CDR3 protein. The data show 800,000 or so distinct CDR3 sequences, around 21% seen once. The sample here was PBMCs from blood, taken roughly 5 days after vaccination. These receptors all stem from a man between 50 and 59 years old who received an inactivated influenza vaccine.

This clonotype came up a few times. The CDR3 bases are TGTGCCAGCAGACTTATCCGGGGCGGACGTTCGAGTACAGATACGCAGTATTTT. It translates to CASRLIRGGRSSTDTQYF. This chain connects TRBV11-1 to TRBJ2-3, with D perhaps assigned TRBD1 or TRBD2 (5 bases each). This CDR3 is 18 amino acids long. Trimming shortened V by 6 bases and J by 3 bases, and 25 bases separated the two germline ends. Germline assignment: CDR1 SGHAT and CDR2 FQDESV (reference sequence).

This clonotype was counted ten times or more. V gene TRBV20-1 combines with J gene TRBJ2-1; D gene uncertain. The germline V gene encodes CDR1 DFQATT and CDR2 SNEGSKA (reference sequence). The length of the CDR3 is 13 residues. Trimming pared 1 base from V and 7 bases from J, leaving 11 bases between. Here the CDR3 reads CSARGSGGNEQFF. The DNA of the CDR3 is TGCAGTGCTAGAGGATCGGGCGGTAATGAGCAGTTCTTC.

The chain links TRBV7-2 to TRBJ2-1; TRBD2 agrees at 10 bases. Germline V gene sequence: CDR1 SGHTA, CDR2 FQGNSA. This CDR3 contains 16 residues. Trimming removed 1 base from V and 3 bases from J; junction bases left unmatched: 3. The CDR3 nucleotides read TGTGCCAGCAGCTTAGTTTGGACTAGCGGCTACAATGAGCAGTTCTTC. Protein product: CASSLVWTSGYNEQFF.

The rearrangement uses TRBV20-1 and TRBJ1-1, with 7 positions matching TRBD1. V lost 6 bases and J lost 6; bases outside the gene matches: 10. The CDR3 runs to 13 residues. Germline loops: CDR1 DFQATT, CDR2 SNEGSKA (reference sequence). The CDR3 loop is CSARGTAWAEAFF. CDR3 nucleotides: TGCAGTGCCCGTGGGACAGCCTGGGCTGAAGCTTTCTTT.

There are a few counts of this clonotype. The chain couples TRBV7-9 to TRBJ1-1; weak D call: TRBD1 (5 bases). V shed 5 bases and J shed 4 bases, with 14 bases lying between them. CDR1 is SEHNR and CDR2 is FQNEAQ in the germline V gene (reference sequence). The CDR3 is 14 amino acids. In DNA form, the CDR3 reads TGTGCCAGCAGCCCCTTAGGGGAAGGCACTGAAGCTTTCTTT. Its translation: CASSPLGEGTEAFF.

The rearrangement links TRBV20-1 to TRBJ1-1; 8 nucleotides match TRBD1. The CDR3 covers 16 residues. Germline CDR1 DFQATT, CDR2 SNEGSKA (reference sequence). V lost 0 bases, J lost 4 bases, and 10 bases stayed unmatched. Written as DNA, the CDR3 is TGCAGTGCTAGAGATATGCAGGGGGCCCGACGCACTGAAGCTTTCTTT. Its protein is CSARDMQGARRTEAFF.

The chain joins TRBV4-1 to TRBJ1-1, with D possibly TRBD1 on 6 matching bases. V was shortened by 1 base and J by 1 base, with 13 bases between the two germline ends. Germline assignment: CDR1 MGHRA and CDR2 YSYEKL. This CDR3 has 16 amino acids. The DNA for the CDR3 is TGCGCCAGCAGCCAAGGCAACAGGGTGGGGAACACTGAAGCTTTCTTT. This gives the protein CASSQGNRVGNTEAFF.

This clonotype was detected a few times. The chain carries TRBV7-6 and TRBJ2-1; the match to TRBD1 covers 9 bases. J was trimmed by 1 base and V by 5 bases; bases with no gene match: 6. Germline V gene data show CDR1 as SGHVS and CDR2 as FNYEAQ. The CDR3 length is 16 residues. Here the CDR3 DNA reads TGTGCCAGCAGCACTATCGGACAGGGGTCCTACAATGAGCAGTTCTTC. Translating it yields CASSTIGQGSYNEQFF. The variable domain in full, with the rest retrieved from reference TRBV7-6 and TRBJ2-1, is GAGVSQSPRYKVTKRGQDVALRCDPISGHVSLYWYRQALGQGPEFLTYFNYEAQQDKSGLPNDRFSAERPEGSISTLTIQRTEQRDSAMYRCASSTIGQGSYNEQFFGPGTRLTVL.

This clonotype was seen repeatedly, ten times or more. The chain combines TRBV20-1 with TRBJ2-3; 9 bases map to TRBD1. CDR1 and CDR2 (germline): DFQATT, SNEGSKA (reference sequence). The ends lost 5 bases at V and 5 bases at J; junction bases unmatched: 8. The CDR3 sequence is 14 residues long. The CDR3 nucleotides read TGCAGTGCTGGAAACAGGGGGCACGGAGATACGCAGTATTTT. Protein: CSAGNRGHGDTQYF.

This clonotype showed up just a few times. A read error is possible here, since a much larger clone lies one base away. The chain has TRBV4-2 and TRBJ2-3; 10 bases line up with TRBD2. Germline trimming cut 4 bases from V and 2 bases from J; bases unmatched to any gene: 3. Germline lookup yields CDR1 LGHNA and CDR2 YNFKEQ. This CDR3 is 15 amino acids long. This CDR3 reads CASSLGTSDTDTQYF. For the CDR3, the DNA is TGTGCCAGCAGCCTTGGGACTAGCGACACAGATACGCAGTATTTT.

There are a few counts of this clonotype. The gene calls are TRBV24-1 and TRBJ2-1; unclear D gene. Germline V gives CDR1 KGHDR, CDR2 SFDVKD. Trimming took off 8 bases at V and 6 bases at J, with 10 bases between the two ends. The CDR3 contains 12 residues. CDR3 nucleotide sequence: TGTGCCACCACTAGACTCGGCAATGAGCAGTTCTTC. Translation gives CATTRLGNEQFF.

The chain combines TRBV4-3 with TRBJ2-4; D is possibly TRBD2 (6 bases). Germline V gene lookup returns CDR1 LGHNA and CDR2 YSLEER. The V end lost 0 bases, the J end lost 1 base, and 22 bases lay between the germline ends. The CDR3 is made up of 20 amino acids. The CDR3 nucleotides read TGCGCCAGCAGCCAAGACCACGTGGTAGCGGCCCTAGGTGCCAAAAACATTCAGTACTTC. Translating gives CASSQDHVVAALGAKNIQYF.

V and J are TRBV20-1 and TRBJ2-7; D is uncertain. Germline CDR1 DFQATT, CDR2 SNEGSKA (reference sequence). The V end lost 2 bases, the J end lost 1 base, and 9 bases lay between the germline ends. This CDR3 has 13 residues. The CDR3 is CSARSGPSYEQYF. The CDR3 region has the DNA TGCAGTGCTAGATCCGGACCTTCCTACGAGCAGTACTTC.

This clonotype has just a few counts. This sequence joins TRBV3-1 and TRBJ1-3, with a weak D call TRBD1 (5 bases). Trimming removed 3 bases at V and 0 bases at J, with 9 bases between. Germline CDR1 and CDR2: LGHDT and YNNKEL (reference sequence). The length of the CDR3 is 15 residues. In DNA form, the CDR3 reads TGTGCCAGCAGCCAGACAGAGAGCTCTGGAAACACCATATATTTT. Its translation: CASSQTESSGNTIYF.

The V call is TRBV29-1, the J call TRBJ2-4, with 8 bases that match TRBD1. Germline V lookup: CDR1 SQVTM, CDR2 ANQGSEA. The CDR3 runs 16 residues. V shed 4 bases, J shed 0 bases, and the junction held 8 bases outside the gene matches. The CDR3: CSVVRQGSGAKNIQYF. CDR3 sequence (DNA): TGCAGCGTTGTAAGACAGGGGAGTGGAGCCAAAAACATTCAGTACTTC.

In its sample, this clonotype was seen many times. This sequence joins TRBV29-1 and TRBJ1-1, with D unresolved. CDR1 SQVTM and CDR2 ANQGSEA come from the germline V gene. The CDR3 spans 14 residues. V lost 5 bases, J lost 0 bases, and 13 bases lay in between. The DNA for the CDR3 is TGCAGCGTTTCGAGGACGGTTTTGAACACTGAAGCTTTCTTT. Translating gives CSVSRTVLNTEAFF.

The chain carries TRBV13 and TRBJ2-3; 9 bases fit TRBD1. Germline assignment: CDR1 PRHDT and CDR2 FYEKMQ (reference sequence). The CDR3 length is 19 residues. V gave up 5 bases and J gave up 2 bases; unmatched junction bases: 17. CDR3 nucleotide sequence: TGTGCCAGCAGCGACCGGGACAGGGACCCCCTTCAGATCACAGATACGCAGTATTTT. This encodes CASSDRDRDPLQITDTQYF.

In its sample, this clonotype was seen a few times. CDR3 DNA sequence: TGTGCCAGCAGTTTAGCCCGTGGGGGTACACCCCTCCACTTT. It specifies CASSLARGGTPLHF. The chain employs TRBV28 and TRBJ1-6; D perhaps matches TRBD1 (5 bases). V was cut by 2 bases and J by 11 bases, with 13 bases left in between. This CDR3 has 14 residues. Per the germline V gene, CDR1 is MDHEN and CDR2 is SYDVKM.

This clonotype showed up just a few times. This rearrangement joins TRBV7-2 to TRBJ2-3, with 8 bases that match TRBD1. V shed 3 bases, J shed 0 bases, and the junction held 2 bases outside the gene matches. From germline, CDR1 is SGHTA and CDR2 FQGNSA. This CDR3 has 15 amino acids. This CDR3 reads CASSFRQGSTDTQYF. Here the CDR3 DNA reads TGTGCCAGCAGCTTCCGACAGGGGAGCACAGATACGCAGTATTTT.

The chain carries TRBV19 and TRBJ2-7, with TRBD1 matching over 7 bases. The CDR3 consists of 15 residues. Trimming cost V 3 bases and J 2 bases; bases outside gene matches: 7. Germline CDR1 is LNHDA and CDR2 is SQIVND (reference sequence). The CDR3 region has the DNA TGTGCCAGTAGTATTGGGGGCCAGGGGGCCTACGAGCAGTACTTC. This encodes CASSIGGQGAYEQYF.

This clonotype was recorded at least ten times. The rearrangement uses TRBV4-3 and TRBJ2-1, with TRBD2 as a possible D gene (6 bases). CDR1 and CDR2 (germline): LGHNA, YSLEER. The CDR3 covers 16 residues. V lost 4 bases and J lost 0, with 13 bases in between. The chain's CDR3 is CASSPRGGGSYNEQFF. Here the CDR3 DNA reads TGCGCCAGCAGCCCTCGGGGAGGAGGCTCCTACAATGAGCAGTTCTTC.

This clonotype came up many times. This chain connects TRBV20-1 to TRBJ1-1, with D uncertain. Deletions cut 5 bases from V and 3 bases from J, with 16 bases between. The CDR3 has 14 residues. Germline V gives CDR1 DFQATT, CDR2 SNEGSKA (reference sequence). The CDR3 here is CSAPARVQDTEAFF. Here the CDR3 DNA reads TGCAGTGCTCCAGCTAGGGTTCAAGACACTGAAGCTTTCTTT.

This chain connects TRBV11-2 to TRBJ2-5; 15 bases align to TRBD2. This CDR3 has 20 residues. Germline assignment: CDR1 SGHAT and CDR2 FQNNGV. The V gene end was trimmed by 5 bases and the J gene end by 3 bases; junction bases not matched to a gene: 16. Here the CDR3 DNA reads TGTGCCAGCAGCCTACGGGGATTTGGACTAGCGGGGGGGCCTGAAGAGACCCAGTACTTC. It is translated as CASSLRGFGLAGGPEETQYF.

This clonotype was seen more than once but under ten times. This chain connects TRBV28 to TRBJ2-7; 8 bases agree with TRBD1. V shed 6 bases, J shed 1 base, and the junction held 2 bases outside the gene matches. CDR1 is MDHEN, CDR2 SYDVKM, per germline. The CDR3 is 13 amino acids. The CDR3 nucleotides read TGTGCCAGCAGCCAGGGGGCTTCCTACGAGCAGTACTTC. Its translation: CASSQGASYEQYF.

This clonotype was seen only a few times. This chain uses TRBV28 with TRBJ2-7; a possible D gene is TRBD1 (6 bases). Germline assignment: CDR1 MDHEN and CDR2 SYDVKM. The CDR3 is 14 residues long. Between the trimmed V and J ends, which lost 4 bases and 3 bases, there was a span of 13 bases. CDR3 bases: TGTGCCAGCAGTTCACAGGGAACCCTCTACGAGCAGTACTTC. It is translated as CASSSQGTLYEQYF.

There are a few counts of this clonotype. This chain joins TRBV18 and TRBJ2-1; D not certain. The length of the CDR3 is 14 residues. The germline CDR1 and CDR2 sequences are KGHSH and LQKENI. Trimming shortened V by 2 bases and J by 7 bases, and 12 bases separated the two germline ends. The CDR3 sequence is CASSPETPMNEQFF. In nucleotides, the CDR3 is TGTGCCAGCTCACCAGAGACTCCCATGAATGAGCAGTTCTTC.

The chain recombines TRBV6-2 or TRBV6-3 with TRBJ2-5; D call uncertain. Trimming cost V 2 bases and J 5 bases, with 9 bases left between them. This CDR3 comprises 13 residues. Per germline, CDR1 MNHEY and CDR2 SVGEGT. The CDR3 sequence is CASSYVISETQYF. The CDR3 coding sequence is TGTGCCAGCAGTTACGTTATTTCGGAGACCCAGTACTTC.

This clonotype was detected a few times. The rearrangement links TRBV5-6 to TRBJ1-1; D is ambiguous. The germline V and J ends were trimmed by 0 bases and 3 bases, with 6 bases remaining between them. CDR1 is SGHDT and CDR2 is YYEEEE in the germline V gene. This CDR3 spans 13 amino acids. The DNA for the CDR3 is TGTGCCAGCAGCTTGGGGGCGTACACTGAAGCTTTCTTT. Translation: CASSLGAYTEAFF.